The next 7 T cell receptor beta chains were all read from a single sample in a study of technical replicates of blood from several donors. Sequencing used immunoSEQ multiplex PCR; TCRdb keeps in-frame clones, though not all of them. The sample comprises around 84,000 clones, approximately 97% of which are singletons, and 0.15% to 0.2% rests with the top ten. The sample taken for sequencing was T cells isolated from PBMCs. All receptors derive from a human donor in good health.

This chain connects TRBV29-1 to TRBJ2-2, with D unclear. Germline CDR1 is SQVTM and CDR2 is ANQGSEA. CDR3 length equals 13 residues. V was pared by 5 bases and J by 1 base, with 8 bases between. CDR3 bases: TGCAGCGTTAGCCGCGAGAACACCGGGGAGCTGTTTTTT. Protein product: CSVSRENTGELFF.

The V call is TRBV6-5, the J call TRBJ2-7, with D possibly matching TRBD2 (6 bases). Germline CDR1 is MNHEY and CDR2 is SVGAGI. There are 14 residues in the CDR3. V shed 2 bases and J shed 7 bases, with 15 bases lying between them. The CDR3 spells CASSYGPYAGEQYF. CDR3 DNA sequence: TGTGCCAGCAGTTACGGCCCTTACGCGGGGGAGCAGTACTTC.

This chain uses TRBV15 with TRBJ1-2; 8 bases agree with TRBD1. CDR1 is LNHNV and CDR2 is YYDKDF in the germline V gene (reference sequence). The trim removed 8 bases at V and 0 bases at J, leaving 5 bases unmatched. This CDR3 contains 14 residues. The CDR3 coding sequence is TGTGCCACCCAGGGGGCCTCATCTAACTATGGCTACACCTTC. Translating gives CATQGASSNYGYTF.

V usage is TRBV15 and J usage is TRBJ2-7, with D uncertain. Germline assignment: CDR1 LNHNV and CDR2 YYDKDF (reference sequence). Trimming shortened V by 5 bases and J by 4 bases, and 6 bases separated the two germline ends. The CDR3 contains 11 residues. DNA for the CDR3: TGTGCCACCAGCGACTTATACGAGCAGTACTTC. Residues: CATSDLYEQYF.

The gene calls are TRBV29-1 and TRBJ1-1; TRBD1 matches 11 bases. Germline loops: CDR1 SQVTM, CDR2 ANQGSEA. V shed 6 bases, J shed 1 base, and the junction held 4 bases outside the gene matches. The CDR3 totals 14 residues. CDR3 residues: CSVGDRGGNTEAFF. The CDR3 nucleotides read TGCAGCGTGGGGGACAGGGGGGGGAACACTGAAGCTTTCTTT. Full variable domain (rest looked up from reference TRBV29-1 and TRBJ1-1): SAVISQKPSRDICQRGTSLTIQCQVDSQVTMMFWYRQQPGQSLTLIATANQGSEATYESGFVIDKFPISRPNLTFSTLTVSNMSPEDSSIYLCSVGDRGGNTEAFFGQGTRLTVV.

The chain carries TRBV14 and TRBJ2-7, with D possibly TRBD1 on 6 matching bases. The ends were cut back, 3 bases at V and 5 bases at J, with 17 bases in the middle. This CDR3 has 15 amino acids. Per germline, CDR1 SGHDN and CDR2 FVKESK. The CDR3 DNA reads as TGTGCCAGCAGCCAGCAGGGGATCGGGGTTAACGAGCAGTACTTC. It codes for CASSQQGIGVNEQYF.

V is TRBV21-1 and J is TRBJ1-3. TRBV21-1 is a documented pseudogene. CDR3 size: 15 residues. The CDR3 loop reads CASSQAGGDENTIYF. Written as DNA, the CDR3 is TGTGCCAGCAGCCAGGCGGGGGGAGATGAAAACACCATATATTTT.